The sequence of this TCR beta chain was determined in a study of T cell responses to AZD1222 COVID-19 vaccine. As for this clone: Its antigen is unknown.

Whole-study findings and limits: As reported, nearly half of all spike-specific TCRs target variant regions that are unmutated. Two AZD1222 administrations were followed by greater Spike-specific TCR breadth and depth.

CDR3 length equals 16 residues. CDR1 is DFQATT and CDR2 is SNEGSKA in the germline V gene (reference sequence). Germline trimming cut 3 bases from V and 4 bases from J; bases unmatched to any gene: 11. Clones were read by immunoSEQ multiplex PCR, and TCRdb kept only the in-frame ones, dropping some. The data contain fewer than 120,000 clones, roughly 93% of them seen just once; the ten biggest clones take up 2.5% to 3%. The source is an adult who received the AZD1222 COVID-19 vaccine. This specimen consisted of peripheral blood, obtained 28 days after the second AZD1222 dose. The V gene is TRBV20-1, the J gene TRBJ2-7; 11 nucleotides agree with TRBD2. CDR3 loop: CSASPSAVAGGYEQYF. The CDR3 nucleotides are TGCAGTGCTAGTCCCAGTGCGGTAGCGGGAGGGTACGAGCAGTACTTC.